Presented here are 27 T cell receptor beta chains from one specimen sequenced in a study of beta chain features in type 1 diabetes. As every portion of the isolated RNA was reverse transcribed, the sequencing read expressed TCRB transcripts. This table comes from immunoSEQ multiplex PCR, and its TCRdb copy is limited to in-frame clones, with some not included. Among just over 600,000 clones listed, 15% to 19% were seen once. The sequenced sample was naive CD4+ T cells from blood. The receptors come from a man in his late teens or twenties in good health.

The chain has TRBV7-3 and TRBJ2-2, with TRBD2 matching 7 bases. V trimming: 5 bases; J trimming: 4 bases; junction bases outside the gene matches: 7. Germline V lookup: CDR1 SGHTA, CDR2 FQGTGA. The CDR3 contains 15 residues. The CDR3 region has the DNA TGTGCCAGCAGCCGTAAGCGGGACTCCACCGGGGAGCTGTTTTTT. Translating gives CASSRKRDSTGELFF. The full variable domain, with the rest looked up from reference TRBV7-3 and TRBJ2-2, is GAGVSQTPSNKVTEKGKYVELRCDPISGHTALYWYRQSLGQGPEFLIYFQGTGAADDSGLPNDRFFAVRPEGSVSTLKIQRTERGDSAVYLCASSRKRDSTGELFFGEGSRLTVL.

This clone showed up just a few times. The chain recombines TRBV6-5 with TRBJ2-7; D is uncertain. This CDR3 spans 15 amino acids. Trimming pared 0 bases from V and 2 bases from J, leaving 11 bases between. From germline, CDR1 is MNHEY and CDR2 SVGAGI. CDR3 DNA sequence: TGTGCCAGCAGTTACTCGGCTACACTAACCTACGAGCAGTACTTC. Amino acids: CASSYSATLTYEQYF.

In this sample, this clone turned up a few times. This rearrangement joins TRBV28 to TRBJ2-7; D is unclear. Deletions cut 6 bases from V and 2 bases from J, with 11 bases between. The germline V gene has CDR1 MDHEN and CDR2 SYDVKM. The CDR3 is made up of 13 amino acids. The CDR3 DNA sequence: TGTGCCAGCAGCCAAGACACTGCCTACGAGCAGTACTTC. This codes for CASSQDTAYEQYF.

The genes are TRBV19 and TRBJ2-7; D possibly corresponds to TRBD2 (6 bases). The CDR3 is made up of 14 amino acids. Germline V gene sequence: CDR1 LNHDA, CDR2 SQIVND (reference sequence). Trimming removed 6 bases from V and 3 bases from J, with 15 bases in between. Written as DNA, the CDR3 is TGTGCCAGTAGCCCCGGGACTGTGGGCTACGAGCAGTACTTC. Protein product: CASSPGTVGYEQYF.

The chain links TRBV6-4 to TRBJ1-1; maybe TRBD1 (6 bases). The V end lost 7 bases, the J end lost 7 bases, and 19 bases lay between the germline ends. Germline CDR1 is MRHNA and CDR2 is SNTAGT. This CDR3 contains 14 residues. CDR3 coding DNA: TGTGCCAGCACACAAGAATGGGGGCAATTTGAAGCTTTCTTT. The encoded protein is CASTQEWGQFEAFF.

This clone came up a few times. This sequence joins TRBV6-5 and TRBJ2-3, with D possibly matching TRBD1 (5 bases). Germline loops: CDR1 MNHEY, CDR2 SVGAGI. CDR3 length: 11 amino acids. V was cut by 1 base and J by 13 bases, with 9 bases left in between. As DNA, the CDR3 is TGTGCCAGCAGTTACTTAGGGGTAAAGTATTTT. It specifies CASSYLGVKYF.

The chain carries TRBV7-3 and TRBJ1-2; a weak D match, TRBD1 (5 bases). The length of the CDR3 is 15 residues. V dropped 3 bases and J dropped 2 bases, with 13 bases sitting between them. Germline lookup yields CDR1 SGHTA and CDR2 FQGTGA. In nucleotides, the CDR3 is TGTGCCAGCAGCTTGTCCGGGACGGAGAACTATGGCTACACCTTC. Its translation is CASSLSGTENYGYTF.

In DNA, the CDR3 is TGTGCCAGCAGCCAAGACCCGGGACAGCTCGGGTCCTACGAGCAGTACTTC. It is translated as CASSQDPGQLGSYEQYF. The gene calls are TRBV14 and TRBJ2-7; TRBD1 matches at 7 bases. The junction had 9 bases not matched to a gene; V was cut back by 0 bases and J by 1 base. The CDR3 consists of 17 residues. Germline V gene sequence: CDR1 SGHDN, CDR2 FVKESK.

Only a few counts were recorded for this clone. The DNA of the CDR3 is TGCGCCAGCAGCCAAGTGGAGAGCTCCTACAATGAGCAGTTCTTC. It translates to CASSQVESSYNEQFF. The chain couples TRBV4-3 to TRBJ2-1; no clear D gene. Per germline, CDR1 LGHNA and CDR2 YSLEER. CDR3 length equals 15 residues. Deletions cut 1 base from V and 0 bases from J, with 7 bases between.

This clone showed up just a few times. This chain connects TRBV7-2 to TRBJ2-7, with TRBD1 matching 7 bases. V trimming: 5 bases; J trimming: 6 bases; junction bases outside the gene matches: 7. From germline, CDR1 is SGHTA and CDR2 FQGNSA. This CDR3 comprises 13 residues. The CDR3 nucleotides read TGTGCCAGCAGCAAAGACAGGGTGACCGAGCAGTACTTC. Translating gives CASSKDRVTEQYF.

The rearrangement links TRBV18 to TRBJ2-7; D may be TRBD2 (5 bases). Trimming pared 3 bases from V and 2 bases from J, leaving 14 bases between. Germline CDR1 is KGHSH and CDR2 is LQKENI. The CDR3 runs to 15 residues. CDR3: CASSPSGAGPYEQYF. For the CDR3, the DNA is TGTGCCAGCTCACCGAGCGGAGCAGGCCCCTACGAGCAGTACTTC.

This clone has more than one count but fewer than ten. CDR3 sequence (DNA): TGCGCCAGCAGCTTGGCCGTCAGGGGGTACAATGAGCAGTTCTTC. Encoded protein: CASSLAVRGYNEQFF. The chain has TRBV5-1 and TRBJ2-1; TRBD1 aligns across 7 bases. Trimming cost V 0 bases and J 4 bases; bases outside gene matches: 4. The CDR3 covers 15 residues. CDR1 is SGHRS and CDR2 is YFSETQ in the germline V gene.

The rearrangement uses TRBV2 and TRBJ1-2; 9 positions agree with TRBD1. This CDR3 is built from 15 residues. CDR1 SNHLY and CDR2 FYNNEI come from the germline V gene. Trimming removed 4 bases from V and 4 bases from J; junction bases left unmatched: 7. CDR3 amino acids: CASSGGQGLGYGYTF. DNA for the CDR3: TGTGCCAGCAGTGGGGGACAGGGCCTAGGCTATGGCTACACCTTC.

The rearrangement uses TRBV4-3 and TRBJ2-2; D is perhaps TRBD2 (6 bases). The CDR3 extends over 15 amino acids. CDR1 is LGHNA and CDR2 is YSLEER in the germline V gene. The germline V and J ends were trimmed by 4 bases and 6 bases, with 15 bases remaining between them. The CDR3 DNA reads as TGCGCCAGCAGCCCTCGGGGGTCGCGGGCCGGGGAGCTGTTTTTT. Translated, it gives CASSPRGSRAGELFF.

This clone was observed a handful of times. V gene TRBV19 combines with J gene TRBJ1-5; tentatively, D is TRBD1 (5 bases). The CDR3 sequence is 14 residues long. V was pared by 6 bases and J by 2 bases, with 11 bases between. Germline-derived CDR1 and CDR2 are LNHDA and SQIVND (reference sequence). CDR3 bases: TGTGCCAGTAGCAGGGCGTGGGGCAATCAGCCCCAGCATTTT. As protein: CASSRAWGNQPQHF.

The gene calls are TRBV27 and TRBJ2-2, with a weak D call TRBD2 (5 bases). Trimming took 3 bases from V and 4 from J, leaving 15 bases between them. Germline CDR1 is MNHEY and CDR2 is SMNVEV (reference sequence). The CDR3 contains 16 residues. The CDR3 loop is CASSLDRTPLTGELFF. The DNA of the CDR3 is TGTGCCAGCAGTTTGGACCGGACTCCCCTCACCGGGGAGCTGTTTTTT.

This clone turned up a few times. V gene TRBV7-9 combines with J gene TRBJ2-4; 7 bases line up with TRBD1. CDR1 and CDR2 from the germline V gene are SEHNR and FQNEAQ (reference sequence). This CDR3 is 15 amino acids long. V trimming: 3 bases; J trimming: 4 bases; junction bases outside the gene matches: 6. In DNA form, the CDR3 reads TGTGCCAGCAGCTTTTCACAGGGGTGGAAAAACATTCAGTACTTC. Protein product: CASSFSQGWKNIQYF.

The V gene is TRBV6-5, the J gene TRBJ2-7; D gene ambiguous. Germline-derived CDR1 and CDR2 are MNHEY and SVGAGI. The CDR3 contains 13 residues. V lost 6 bases and J lost 3, with 12 bases in between. The CDR3 region is CASRPGRVYEQYF. The CDR3 DNA reads TGTGCCAGCAGGCCCGGAAGGGTCTACGAGCAGTACTTC.

This clone showed up just a few times. The V call is TRBV7-2, the J call TRBJ2-7, with D perhaps TRBD1 (6 bases). Trimming left V 0 bases short and J 2 bases short, with 8 bases between. This CDR3 contains 14 residues. The V gene's germline CDR1 is SGHTA and CDR2 FQGNSA. Written as DNA, the CDR3 is TGTGCCAGCAGCTTAGCCGGGACAACCTACGAGCAGTACTTC. This encodes CASSLAGTTYEQYF. Complete variable domain (other parts from reference TRBV7-2 and TRBJ2-7): GAGVSQSPSNKVTEKGKDVELRCDPISGHTALYWYRQSLGQGLEFLIYFQGNSAPDKSGLPSDRFSAERTGGSVSTLTIQRTQQEDSAVYLCASSLAGTTYEQYFGPGTRLTVT.

This clone was counted between two and nine times. The V call is TRBV21-1, the J call TRBJ1-1; the table names TRBD1, a call not compared with the DNA. TRBV21-1 is a documented pseudogene. The CDR3 has 12 amino acids. The CDR3 spells CASRQGRTEAFF. The CDR3 DNA is TGTGCCAGCAGACAGGGTCGCACTGAAGCTTTCTTT.

This clone has just a few counts. V gene TRBV19 combines with J gene TRBJ2-2, with 7 nucleotides matching TRBD1. V dropped 3 bases and J dropped 7; count of bases not matched to a gene: 5. CDR1 LNHDA and CDR2 SQIVND come from the germline V gene (reference sequence). The CDR3 totals 14 residues. In DNA, the CDR3 is TGTGCCAGTAGTATCCAGGGGGTAAACGGGGAGCTGTTTTTT. This sequence encodes CASSIQGVNGELFF.

This clone was recorded a few times. This rearrangement joins TRBV4-3 to TRBJ1-6; D is unresolved. Trimming pared 0 bases from V and 8 bases from J, leaving 8 bases between. This CDR3 is built from 14 residues. CDR1 is LGHNA and CDR2 is YSLEER in the germline V gene. CDR3 loop: CASSQDIGYSPLHF. The CDR3 DNA reads TGCGCCAGCAGCCAAGACATCGGGTATTCACCCCTCCACTTT.

V gene TRBV6-1 combines with J gene TRBJ2-7; tentatively, D is TRBD1 (6 bases). The V end was cut by 3 bases, the J end by 5 bases, with 20 bases between. Per germline, CDR1 MNHNS and CDR2 SASEGT. CDR3 length: 16 amino acids. CDR3 nucleotides: TGTGCCAGCAGTGACCCTTCCGGCAGGGGATCCAACGAGCAGTACTTC. As protein: CASSDPSGRGSNEQYF.

This clone has just a few counts. The genes are TRBV20-1 and TRBJ1-1; D is unresolved. This CDR3 spans 11 amino acids. Germline assignment: CDR1 DFQATT and CDR2 SNEGSKA (reference sequence). With 7 bases removed from V and 4 bases from J, the gap between germline ends came to 10 bases. The CDR3 loop is CSEVRGTEAFF. In DNA form, the CDR3 reads TGCAGTGAGGTTCGGGGCACTGAAGCTTTCTTT.

The chain is built from TRBV10-3 and TRBJ2-3; 10 nucleotides match TRBD1. V lost 4 bases, J lost 6 bases, and 7 bases stayed unmatched. The CDR3 runs to 15 residues. Germline CDR1 ENHRY, CDR2 SYGVKD. This CDR3 reads CAISGTGTGVDTQYF. In DNA form, the CDR3 reads TGTGCCATCAGTGGAACCGGGACAGGGGTCGATACGCAGTATTTT.

Only a few counts were recorded for this clone. This sequence joins TRBV27 and TRBJ2-2; no definite D call. The V gene's germline CDR1 is MNHEY and CDR2 SMNVEV (reference sequence). The CDR3 spans 16 residues. Trimming shortened V by 0 bases and J by 4 bases, and 12 bases separated the two germline ends. In DNA, the CDR3 is TGTGCCAGCAGTTTATCAGTGGCTCCTGGCACCGGGGAGCTGTTTTTT. Its translation is CASSLSVAPGTGELFF.

This clone was detected only a few times. The chain combines TRBV25-1 with TRBJ1-5; D remains ambiguous. Trimming removed 2 bases at V and 14 bases at J, with 10 bases between. Germline CDR1 reads MGHDK; CDR2 reads SYGVNS. This CDR3 spans 11 amino acids. CDR3: CASSEGTAEHF. The CDR3 nucleotides read TGTGCCAGCAGTGAAGGCACGGCCGAGCATTTT.